These T cell receptor beta chains were read from a single sample in a study of blood T cell repertoires in COVID-19. Sequencing used immunoSEQ multiplex PCR; TCRdb keeps in-frame clones, though not all of them. The top ten clones hold over 4.5% of a sample with approximately 350,000 clones, around 83% of them seen once. Sequences were obtained from PBMCs or T cells enriched from blood (not recorded which). These receptors all stem from a woman in her forties or fifties who had recovered from COVID-19. CDR3s include the opening cysteine and the closing phenylalanine or tryptophan. Fields, in order: D gene, clone size, J gene, V gene, CDR3 protein, CDR3 DNA. D genes are given only for firm matches. Not every row has a clone size; where given, it reads once, few, many or a size class.

>TRBD1|NA|TRBJ1-1|TRBV5-1
CASRFTGAAFTEAFF
TGCGCCAGCAGATTTACAGGGGCGGCCTTTACTGAAGCTTTCTTT
>NA|NA|TRBJ1-2|TRBV12-3/TRBV12-4
CASSSRLYGYTF
TGTGCCAGCAGCTCCCGACTCTATGGCTACACCTTC
>TRBD1|NA|TRBJ1-1|TRBV11-1
CASSWDRGRGTEAFF
TGTGCCAGCAGCTGGGACAGGGGACGAGGCACTGAAGCTTTCTTT
>NA|once|TRBJ2-7|TRBV3-1/TRBV3-2
CASSQGRYEQYF
TGTGCCAGCAGCCAAGGCAGGTACGAGCAGTACTTC
>NA|NA|TRBJ2-2|TRBV27
CASSSTGELFF
TGTGCCAGCAGTTCAACCGGGGAGCTGTTTTTT
>NA|NA|TRBJ1-2|TRBV7-2
CASSFDRNYGYTF
TGTGCCAGCAGCTTTGACAGGAACTATGGCTACACCTTC
>NA|NA|TRBJ2-7|TRBV18
CASSQQGNAYEQYF
TGTGCCAGCTCTCAACAGGGTAATGCCTACGAGCAGTACTTC
>TRBD2|NA|TRBJ2-1|TRBV5-1
CASSFTSGGVDYEQFF
TGCGCCAGCAGCTTCACTAGCGGGGGGGTAGATTATGAGCAGTTCTTC
>TRBD1|many|TRBJ1-6|TRBV19
CASSMDRGNSPLHF
TGTGCCAGTAGCATGGACAGGGGTAATTCACCCCTCCACTTT
>NA|NA|TRBJ1-6|TRBV27
CASTAVGSPLHF
TGTGCCAGCACCGCCGTCGGTTCACCCCTCCACTTT
>NA|NA|TRBJ1-6|TRBV7-2
CASSLQQGLSSPLHF
TGTGCCAGCAGCTTACAGCAGGGGCTTAGTTCACCCCTCCACTTT
>TRBD1|NA|TRBJ1-5|TRBV9
CASSVGQGGQPQHF
TGTGCCAGCAGCGTAGGACAGGGTGGTCAGCCCCAGCATTTT
>TRBD1|NA|TRBJ1-6|TRBV14
CASSLTGGYGNSPLHF
TGTGCCAGCAGCCTGACAGGGGGTTATGGTAATTCACCCCTCCACTTT
>NA|NA|TRBJ2-2|TRBV6-5
CASSYQVSATGELFF
TGTGCCAGCAGTTACCAGGTTTCGGCCACCGGGGAGCTGTTTTTT
>TRBD2|NA|TRBJ2-5|TRBV6-2/TRBV6-3
CASSLAGGQKTQYF
TGTGCCAGCAGTTTAGCGGGGGGGCAGAAGACCCAGTACTTC
>TRBD1|NA|TRBJ1-2|TRBV28
CASSNRGLGGSGYTF
TGTGCCAGCAGTAACAGGGGGCTTGGTGGAAGTGGCTACACCTTC
>TRBD1|NA|TRBJ1-2|TRBV10-2
CASSDPGQAFPNYGYTF
TGCGCCAGCAGTGATCCGGGACAGGCTTTCCCCAACTATGGCTACACCTTC
>NA|few|TRBJ1-6|TRBV4-2
CASSQFSASNSPLHF
TGTGCCAGCAGCCAATTTTCCGCGAGCAATTCACCCCTCCACTTT
>NA|few|TRBJ1-6|TRBV2
CASRHKINSPLHF
TGTGCCAGCAGGCACAAAATTAATTCACCCCTCCACTTT
>NA|few|TRBJ2-2|TRBV6-5
CASSYFRGSGELFF
TGTGCCAGCAGTTACTTCCGGGGGAGCGGGGAGCTGTTTTTT
>NA|few|TRBJ1-1|TRBV12-3/TRBV12-4
CASTRDIEAFF
TGTGCCAGCACCCGGGACATTGAAGCTTTCTTT
>NA|NA|TRBJ1-2|TRBV7-2
CATRGTLSIGSYGYTF
TGTGCCACCAGGGGCACCCTTTCAATTGGGTCCTATGGCTACACCTTC
>TRBD1|NA|TRBJ2-7|TRBV9
CASSVAGSGQGYEQYF
TGTGCCAGCAGCGTAGCTGGGTCAGGACAGGGCTACGAGCAGTACTTC
>NA|NA|TRBJ1-3|TRBV6-8
CASSCPQGTGNTIYF
TGTGCCAGCAGCTGCCCCCAGGGCACTGGAAACACCATATATTTT
>TRBD2|NA|TRBJ2-1|TRBV5-1
CASSLAPAGGYEQFF
TGCGCCAGCAGCTTGGCCCCAGCGGGAGGCTATGAGCAGTTCTTC
>NA|NA|TRBJ1-1|TRBV18
CASSLGWNREAFF
TGTGCCAGCTCTCTCGGGTGGAATCGGGAAGCTTTCTTT
>NA|NA|TRBJ2-7|TRBV6-5
CASSPRVRRDEQYF
TGTGCCAGCAGCCCCCGGGTTAGGCGAGACGAGCAGTACTTC
>NA|NA|TRBJ1-1|TRBV19
CASSIGGTRNTEAFF
TGTGCCAGTAGTATAGGCGGGACGAGGAACACTGAAGCTTTCTTT
>TRBD1|NA|TRBJ1-1|TRBV18
CASSPPSTGVNTEAFF
TGTGCCAGCTCACCACCATCGACAGGGGTGAACACTGAAGCTTTCTTT
>NA|NA|TRBJ1-2|TRBV3-1/TRBV3-2
CASSQAPRGYGYTF
TGTGCCAGCAGCCAAGCCCCCAGAGGCTATGGCTACACCTTC
>TRBD1|NA|TRBJ2-5|TRBV5-6
CASSLTGGPRQETQYF
TGTGCCAGCAGCTTGACAGGGGGGCCCCGCCAAGAGACCCAGTACTTC